Listed below are T cell receptor beta chains from one sample, sequenced in a study of blood T cell repertoires in COVID-19. Only in-frame clones appear in the TCRdb table, and some are missing; sequencing was by immunoSEQ multiplex PCR. The sample lists 90,000 to 100,000 clones, about four fifths seen once, with roughly 2% in the top ten. Sequencing input: peripheral blood. These TCRs come from a man between 65 and 85 years old with active or convalescent COVID-19. Both conserved end residues are part of each CDR3.

v_call cdr3_aa
TRBV7-2 CASSLGGRVRHNEQFF
TRBV5-1 CASSFNRFTDTQYF
TRBV9 CASTLGGTSTDTQYF
TRBV6-6 CASSFVSSNTEAFF
TRBV11-2 CASSFPGLNYGYTF
TRBV7-9 CASSSTGTDRKNIQYF
TRBV30 CAWARGGEGTEAFF
TRBV28 CASSTGGTENYNEQFF
TRBV7-9 CASSDRDRDYRTQGEAFF
TRBV4-2 CASSQEAGNQPQHF
TRBV9 CASSVDQWSYNEQFF
TRBV2 CASSEGQSNQPQHF
TRBV27 CASSSHDLAEQYF
TRBV27 CASRQTGGTEAFF
TRBV29-1 CSVGETGIEQYF
TRBV4-3 CASSQERQGRFGYTF
TRBV10-3 CAISEGQILQGGYTF
TRBV6-2/TRBV6-3 CASSQRGHNEQFF
TRBV6-5 CASRTGNSGNTIYF
TRBV5-4 CASSPPGLGLGGYGYTF
TRBV5-4 CASSLGRRGGEETQYF
TRBV5-6 CASSFRTGSTDTQYF
TRBV6-5 CASRLAGVLYEQYF
TRBV28 CASSPPGQGINEQFF
TRBV6-5 CASSPQRDRGYEQYF
TRBV9 CASSVGLAASTDTQYF
TRBV29-1 CSVRGAGGPKDTQYF
TRBV7-8 CASSWDRGNTEAFF
TRBV5-1 CASSNNAGGNTDTQYF
TRBV3-1/TRBV3-2 CASSQELAGGADTQYF
TRBV7-8 CASSLAAGNQPQHF
TRBV24-1 CATSDWNRRTGNEQFF
TRBV5-3 CARSFQTGGNTEAFF
TRBV5-1 CASSLDGQDQPQHF
TRBV28 CASSLGGTELWGYTF
TRBV28 CASSLGTGLVGNQPQHF
TRBV12-3/TRBV12-4 CASSTQGWSLHF
TRBV6-5 CASSYQTLAETDTQYF
TRBV28 CASSFLAGGNTGELFF
TRBV28 CASSRGGYTYEQYF
TRBV7-7 CASSLGLAGAGVEQFF
TRBV19 CASSPRGLAGGYTF
TRBV11-3 CASSLSHRLTDQNTEAFF
TRBV24-1 CATSEPGTAMNTEAFF
TRBV6-2/TRBV6-3 CASSWGDRTNEQFF
TRBV18 CASSTMSMNTEAFF
TRBV7-9 CASSLGAAKNIQYF
TRBV7-9 CASSFRTDEKLFF
TRBV19 CASSSIDRGGNNQPQHF
TRBV11-2 CASSLSSRDRAYNSPLHF
TRBV6-6 CASNMRTEAFF
TRBV18 CASSPPSRTGYTGELFF
TRBV5-6 CASSLVEAKDTGELFF
TRBV5-1 CASSPGQGMGNTIYF
TRBV4-1 CASSAQGNQPQHF
TRBV4-3 CASSRDRASPYEQYF
TRBV25-1 CATLFGTGIYYGYTF
TRBV5-1 CASSTKPPGLAEKQEGETQYF
TRBV2 CASSDGVLGYTF
TRBV30 CAWDPRRGGTEAFF